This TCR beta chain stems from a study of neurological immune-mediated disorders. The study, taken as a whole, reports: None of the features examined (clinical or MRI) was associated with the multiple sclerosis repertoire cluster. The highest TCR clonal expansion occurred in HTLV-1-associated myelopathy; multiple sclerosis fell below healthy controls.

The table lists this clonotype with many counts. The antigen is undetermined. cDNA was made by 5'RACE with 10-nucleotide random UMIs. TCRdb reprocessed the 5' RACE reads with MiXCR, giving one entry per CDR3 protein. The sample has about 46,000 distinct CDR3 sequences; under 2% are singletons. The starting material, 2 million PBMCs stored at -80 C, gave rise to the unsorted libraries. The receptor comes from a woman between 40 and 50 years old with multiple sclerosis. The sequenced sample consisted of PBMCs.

This CDR3 reads CASSFRGNTEAFF. The DNA of the CDR3 is TGTGCCAGCAGCTTCCGGGGGAACACTGAAGCTTTCTTT. This chain connects TRBV7-9 to TRBJ1-1; unclear D gene. Trimming took 3 bases from V and 1 from J, leaving 6 bases between them. The CDR3 spans 13 residues. Germline values: CDR1 SEHNR, CDR2 FQNEAQ (reference sequence).